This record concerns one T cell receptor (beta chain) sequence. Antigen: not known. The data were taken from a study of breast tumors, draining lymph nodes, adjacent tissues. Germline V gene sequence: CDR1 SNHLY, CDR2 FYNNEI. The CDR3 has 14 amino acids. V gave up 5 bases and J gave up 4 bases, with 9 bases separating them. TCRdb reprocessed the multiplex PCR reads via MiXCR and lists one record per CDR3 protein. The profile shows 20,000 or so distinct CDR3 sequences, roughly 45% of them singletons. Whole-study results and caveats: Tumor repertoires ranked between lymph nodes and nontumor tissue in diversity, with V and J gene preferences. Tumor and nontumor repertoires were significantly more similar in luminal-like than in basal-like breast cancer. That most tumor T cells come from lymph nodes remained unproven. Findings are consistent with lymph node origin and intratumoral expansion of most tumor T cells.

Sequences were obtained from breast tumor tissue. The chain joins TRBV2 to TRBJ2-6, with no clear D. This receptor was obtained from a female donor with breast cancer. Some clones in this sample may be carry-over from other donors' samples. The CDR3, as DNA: TGTGCCAGCAGTTCCCCTCAAGGGGCCAACGTCCTGACTTTC. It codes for CASSSPQGANVLTF.